Given below is one T cell receptor (beta chain) in context. This clonotype was recorded at least ten times. There is no known antigen for this receptor. Base qualities are missing; no much larger clone stands one base away. Libraries were prepared through 5' RACE. Sequencing relied on an Illumina HiSeq 2500. The second PCR ran for roughly 6 to 11 cycles and used a J-beta primer mix along with a sample-barcoded 5' primer. A unique molecular identifier was introduced onto each TCR beta cDNA molecule by a template-switch 5' adaptor carrying 12 random nucleotides. Each sample yielded at least 2.5 million CDR3-containing paired-end reads. The Mint cDNA synthesis kit, primed by a TRBC-specific oligonucleotide, was used to synthesize first-strand cDNA from all RNA. After uracil-DNA glycosylase treatment, a first 18-cycle PCR used universal primers M1SS and BC2_uni_R on all cDNA. Processing in the source paper ran as follows. For normalization, 1 million high-quality reads were randomly selected from each sample, with every read carrying a distinct molecular identifier. Instead of being binned into consensus sequences, reads with shared molecular identifiers were discarded. MiTCR, run with a Q25 quality threshold and the strictest error-elimination algorithm, handled CDR3 identification, clonotype clustering and error correction. A nonparametric unseen species model with Euler transformation was used to estimate lower-bound total TCR beta diversity. In TCRdb, the public reads were trimmed at Q25 with fastp and aligned with MiXCR, with productive beta chains retained. Rows with a matching CDR3 protein are joined into one entry that keeps the most common DNA and genes. TCRdb assigned the V and J calls; the authors' analysis was not used. Across this sample there are some 1.5 million distinct CDR3 sequences, with about 30% seen only once. The top ten constitute less than 9.5% of the sample.

The source of the sample is a study of blood T cells in healthy people across ages (dated by TCRdb to between 2015 and 2016). Turning to the overall study: In model experiments, roughly one uniquely barcoded TCR beta cDNA molecule per two T cells was captured by template switching. The study measured age-related changes in TCR beta repertoire diversity using deep sequencing normalized with unique cDNA molecular identifiers. Four age groups were formed from the donors: young (average approximately 17 years), middle-aged (around 41), aged (roughly 59) and long-lived (around 80). To avoid experimental bias, donors of different ages were randomly spread across the sequencing lanes. For two donors (one aged 18 to 29 and one aged 80 or older), the study analyzed two additional independent replicas of 1 million unique cDNA reads from the same blood draw.

The donors were around 39 Caucasian individuals from Russia, aged roughly 6 to 100 years, who were systemically healthy. Roughly 10 milliliters of peripheral blood were drawn from each donor into EDTA-treated Vacutainer tubes. PBMCs were isolated by Ficoll-Paque density-gradient centrifugation, with at least 6.5 million obtained per sample. Trizol reagent was used to extract total RNA from the PBMCs, yielding at least 6 micrograms per sample. For every donor, an aliquot of PBMCs went through flow cytometry to measure the percentages of naive CD45RAhigh/CD27high T cells. The germline V gene supplies CDR1 MDHEN and CDR2 SYDVKM. Inclusive of the bounding cysteine and phenylalanine, the CDR3 is 14 residues long. CDR3 DNA is the only sequence kept; it has 42 bases, read in frame from the first base. V sheds 3 bases and J sheds 5 bases, leaving 14 bases between their ends. What the authors observed across the whole study: Because donor CMV infection status was unknown, age-related changes in expanded clonotypes were potentially confounded. Conclusive comparison of naive and antigen-experienced compartments was prevented by the profiling of bulk unsorted PBMCs. Total diversity estimates from one million sequenced T cells were considered lower bounds and underestimates. Observed TCR beta diversity per million T cells fell roughly linearly with age, and a significant reduction was already apparent by age roughly 40. Compared with the aged group, the long-lived group had more naive CD4+ T cells, fewer expanded clones and increased TCR diversity, a pattern suggesting age selection. A strong correlation was found between observed TCR beta diversity and the percentage of naive T cells measured by flow cytometry.

The rearranged segments are TRBV28 and TRBJ2-7; possibly the D gene is TRBD1, per 5 matching bases. The sequenced material came from blood. The TCR was taken from a woman under 40 in good health. The CDR3 region reads CASSFSRVRDEQYF. The DNA sequence is given as TGTGCCAGCAGTTTTTCCAGGGTACGGGACGAGCAGTACTTC.